What follows are 23 T cell receptor beta chains derived from one specimen sequenced in a study of identical twins. TCRdb recomputed calls from the 5' RACE reads with MiXCR, one row per CDR3 protein. There are around 240,000 distinct CDR3 sequences in the sample; approximately 10% occur only once, and 10% lies in the top ten. Sequencing used memory T cells sorted from blood. Every receptor here comes from a man aged 45 to 65 in good health.

CDR3 region: CASSQDPYSGGTDTQYF. CDR3 coding DNA: TGCGCCAGCAGCCAAGATCCTTACTCGGGAGGCACAGATACGCAGTATTTT. The V call is TRBV4-3, the J call TRBJ2-3, with a weak D call TRBD2 (6 bases). V was shortened by 0 bases and J by 1 base, with 14 bases between the two germline ends. This CDR3 spans 17 amino acids. Germline lookup yields CDR1 LGHNA and CDR2 YSLEER.

There are many counts of this clonotype. This CDR3 reads CASSLQGSGTGSTDTQYF. CDR3 DNA: TGTGCCAGCAGCCTCCAAGGGTCCGGGACAGGGTCGACAGATACGCAGTATTTT. V and J are TRBV11-2 and TRBJ2-3; TRBD1 matches at 9 bases. Germline V gene lookup returns CDR1 SGHAT and CDR2 FQNNGV. The CDR3 length is 18 residues. Trimming cost V 5 bases and J 3 bases; bases outside gene matches: 15. Filled out from reference TRBV11-2 and TRBJ2-3, the complete variable domain reads EAGVAQSPRYKIIEKRQSVAFWCNPISGHATLYWYQQILGQGPKLLIQFQNNGVVDDSQLPKDRFSAERLKGVDSTLKIQPAKLEDSAVYLCASSLQGSGTGSTDTQYFGPGTRLTVL.

The chain links TRBV30 to TRBJ2-7; 8 nucleotides line up with TRBD1. This CDR3 is 13 amino acids long. Germline values: CDR1 GTSNPN, CDR2 SVGIG (reference sequence). The J segment lost 4 bases and the V segment lost 0 bases, leaving 2 bases of the junction unmatched. CDR3 nucleotides: TGTGCCTGGAGTGTTCAGGGGGCTTACGAGCAGTACTTC. It is translated as CAWSVQGAYEQYF. The variable domain in full, completed from reference TRBV30 and TRBJ2-7, reads SQTIHQWPATLVQPVGSPLSLECTVEGTSNPNLYWYRQAAGRGLQLLFYSVGIGQISSEVPQNLSASRPQDRQFILSSKKLLLSDSGFYLCAWSVQGAYEQYFGPGTRLTVT.

This clonotype was counted between two and nine times. The chain is built from TRBV5-1 and TRBJ2-5; no firm D call. Germline loops: CDR1 SGHRS, CDR2 YFSETQ. Trimming took off 0 bases at V and 1 base at J, with 7 bases between the two ends. The CDR3 runs 14 residues. The CDR3, as DNA: TGCGCCAGCAGCTTGGAATGGGGCCAAGAGACCCAGTACTTC. Protein sequence: CASSLEWGQETQYF.

This clonotype was detected many times. This rearrangement joins TRBV7-2 to TRBJ2-3; 9 positions agree with TRBD2. The CDR3 is 15 amino acids. Germline V gene sequence: CDR1 SGHTA, CDR2 FQGNSA. The trim removed 5 bases at V and 1 base at J, leaving 4 bases unmatched. This CDR3 is CASSAGGTRTDTQYF. The CDR3 nucleotides are TGTGCCAGCAGCGCGGGGGGGACTCGCACAGATACGCAGTATTTT.

This clonotype showed up just a few times. The chain carries TRBV19 and TRBJ2-5; D may be TRBD1 (5 bases). Trimming pared 4 bases from V and 4 bases from J, leaving 10 bases between. The CDR3 totals 13 residues. The germline gives CDR1 LNHDA, CDR2 SQIVND (reference sequence). Written as DNA, the CDR3 is TGTGCCAGTAGTACAGGGTTAGTAGAGACCCAGTACTTC. Amino acids: CASSTGLVETQYF.

In this sample, this clonotype turned up many times. This chain joins TRBV5-1 and TRBJ2-7; D tentatively fits TRBD1 or TRBD2 (5 bases each). This CDR3 is built from 16 residues. Germline loops: CDR1 SGHRS, CDR2 YFSETQ. V lost 0 bases to trimming and J lost 0 bases, with 13 bases between them. Here the CDR3 DNA reads TGCGCCAGCAGCTTGGCACCGGGACCGTCCTCCTACGAGCAGTACTTC. It translates to CASSLAPGPSSYEQYF. Full variable domain (rest looked up from reference TRBV5-1 and TRBJ2-7): KAGVTQTPRYLIKTRGQQVTLSCSPISGHRSVSWYQQTPGQGLQFLFEYFSETQRNKGNFPGRFSGRQFSNSRSEMNVSTLELGDSALYLCASSLAPGPSSYEQYFGPGTRLTVT.

The J gene is TRBJ1-6, the V gene TRBV5-1, with a weak D call TRBD1 (5 bases). V lost 1 base, J lost 8 bases, and 13 bases lay in between. Germline loops: CDR1 SGHRS, CDR2 YFSETQ. The CDR3 loop spans 15 amino acids. DNA for the CDR3: TGCGCCAGCAGCTTGTGGGGGTTAGTGGATTCACCCCTCCACTTT. Encoded protein: CASSLWGLVDSPLHF.

This clonotype was counted a few times. The V and J genes are TRBV28 and TRBJ1-2, with 7 bases matching TRBD1. Germline V gene data show CDR1 as MDHEN and CDR2 as SYDVKM. The CDR3 length is 15 residues. The V and J ends lost 3 bases and 7 bases, in that order; junction bases with no gene match: 11. This CDR3 reads CASSFIGDRVSGYTF. DNA for the CDR3: TGTGCCAGCAGTTTTATTGGCGACAGGGTGAGTGGCTACACCTTC.

The table lists this clonotype with many counts. The rearrangement joins TRBV5-6 to TRBJ2-7, with D unresolved. Trimming stripped 3 bases from V and 4 bases from J, with 20 bases between. The CDR3 extends over 16 amino acids. Germline CDR1 is SGHDT and CDR2 is YYEEEE. This CDR3 reads CASSSAAVLLVYEQYF. CDR3 DNA: TGTGCCAGCAGCTCGGCTGCAGTTCTTCTGGTGTACGAGCAGTACTTC.

Ten or more counts support this clonotype. The V and J genes are TRBV4-2 and TRBJ1-1; 7 nucleotides match TRBD1. Looked up from germline, CDR1 is LGHNA and CDR2 is YNFKEQ. The V segment lost 4 bases and the J segment 2 bases; nucleotides outside the gene matches: 13. The CDR3 runs to 17 residues. As DNA, the CDR3 is TGTGCCAGCAGCCCCTACAGCCTCCGGACAGGAAACACTGAAGCTTTCTTT. Residues: CASSPYSLRTGNTEAFF.

The V call is TRBV5-1, the J call TRBJ2-1; the D is unclear. This CDR3 comprises 15 residues. Per germline, CDR1 SGHRS and CDR2 YFSETQ. The V end lost 6 bases, the J end lost 0 bases, and 13 bases lay between the germline ends. CDR3 loop: CASTVRVDSYNEQFF. The CDR3 coding sequence is TGCGCCAGCACGGTCCGGGTTGACTCCTACAATGAGCAGTTCTTC.

V gene TRBV6-2 or TRBV6-3 combines with J gene TRBJ2-1, with unresolved D. V lost 6 bases, J lost 8 bases, and 8 bases lay in between. The germline gives CDR1 MNHEY, CDR2 SVGEGT. The CDR3 is made up of 11 amino acids. The DNA of the CDR3 is TGTGCCAGCAGCAAACCCGATGAGCAGTTCTTC. Residues: CASSKPDEQFF.

This clonotype came up many times. The chain is built from TRBV9 and TRBJ2-7; D is ambiguous. Germline-derived CDR1 and CDR2 are SGDLS and YYNGEE. The V gene lost 0 bases and the J gene lost 5 bases, with 12 bases spanning the gap. The CDR3 spans 14 residues. DNA of the CDR3: TGTGCCAGCAGCGTAGCTCTAGGAGTCGACGAGCAGTACTTC. The encoded protein is CASSVALGVDEQYF.

The CDR3, as DNA: TGTGCCAGCAGCCAAGAGCGGGTGCAGTCCTACGAGCAGTACTTC. Amino acid sequence: CASSQERVQSYEQYF. J is TRBJ2-7 and V is TRBV4-2; TRBD2 is a possible D gene (5 bases). Germline values: CDR1 LGHNA, CDR2 YNFKEQ. This CDR3 has 15 residues. Trimming cost V 0 bases and J 1 base, with 10 bases left between them.

This clonotype was observed many times. The chain employs TRBV20-1 and TRBJ1-4; tentative D call: TRBD1 (5 bases). V was shortened by 6 bases and J by 6 bases, with 14 bases between the two germline ends. Germline assignment: CDR1 DFQATT and CDR2 SNEGSKA (reference sequence). This CDR3 comprises 13 residues. Written as DNA, the CDR3 is TGCAGTGCGATTGGACAATTTGATGAAAAACTGTTTTTT. It translates to CSAIGQFDEKLFF.

This clonotype was seen repeatedly, ten times or more. The J gene is TRBJ2-2, the V gene TRBV12-3 or TRBV12-4; D is ambiguous. The V end lost 4 bases, the J end lost 8 bases, and 8 bases lay between the germline ends. The CDR3 length is 12 residues. The CDR3, as DNA: TGTGCCAGCAGTTACACAGCAGGGGAGCTGTTTTTT. It translates to CASSYTAGELFF.

The chain has TRBV29-1 and TRBJ1-4, with 7 bases identical to TRBD1. The CDR3 is 13 amino acids. Trimming cost V 7 bases and J 6 bases; bases outside gene matches: 8. In germline, CDR1 is SQVTM, CDR2 ANQGSEA. CDR3 bases: TGCAGCGCACTCGACAGGGTGGATGAAAAACTGTTTTTT. Translated: CSALDRVDEKLFF.

This clonotype came up many times. V usage is TRBV10-3 and J usage is TRBJ1-2; D possibly corresponds to TRBD1 (6 bases). The CDR3 extends over 14 amino acids. Per germline, CDR1 ENHRY and CDR2 SYGVKD. Trimming cost V 4 bases and J 4 bases, with 13 bases left between them. CDR3 amino acids: CAISGTGIGYGYTF. As DNA, the CDR3 is TGTGCCATCAGTGGAACAGGGATCGGCTATGGCTACACCTTC.

This clonotype was recorded many times. The chain couples TRBV28 to TRBJ2-1; D is tentatively TRBD1 or TRBD2 (6 bases each). V was pared by 5 bases and J by 0 bases, with 17 bases between. Germline lookup yields CDR1 MDHEN and CDR2 SYDVKM. There are 17 residues in the CDR3. Here the CDR3 reads CASSPREGGGSYNEQFF. The CDR3 DNA reads as TGTGCCAGCAGTCCCCGTGAAGGGGGAGGCTCCTACAATGAGCAGTTCTTC.

This clonotype was counted a few times. The chain links TRBV19 to TRBJ1-2; no definite D call. V lost 3 bases to trimming and J lost 5 bases, with 10 bases between them. The CDR3 consists of 13 residues. Germline V gene sequence: CDR1 LNHDA, CDR2 SQIVND (reference sequence). CDR3 sequence reads: CASSIVGAYGYTF. The CDR3 DNA sequence: TGTGCCAGTAGTATTGTTGGAGCTTATGGCTACACCTTC.

Many counts were recorded for this clonotype. This chain joins TRBV5-5 and TRBJ1-2; a possible D gene is TRBD1 (5 bases). This CDR3 is built from 12 residues. From germline, CDR1 is SGHKS and CDR2 YYEKEE (reference sequence). Trimming removed 2 bases at V and 10 bases at J, with 12 bases between. The CDR3 coding sequence is TGTGCCAGCAGCTTTGGGGCGGCCGACTACACCTTC. Translating gives CASSFGAADYTF.

V and J are TRBV5-4 and TRBJ2-1, with D possibly TRBD1 on 5 matching bases. The CDR3 extends over 15 amino acids. V gave up 0 bases and J gave up 5 bases, with 12 bases separating them. Germline CDR1 is SGHNT and CDR2 is YYREEE (reference sequence). CDR3 protein: CASSLENTGNNEQFF. The CDR3 region has the DNA TGTGCCAGCAGCTTGGAAAACACAGGAAACAATGAGCAGTTCTTC.